This entry is about one TCR beta chain. This clonotype has just a few counts. Its antigen is currently not known. Nothing much larger sits one base from this clone, and base qualities are not available. Germline trimming: 4 bases from V, 9 bases from J; junction bases outside gene matches: 6. The CDR3, cysteine through phenylalanine, is 14 amino acids long. Only CDR3 DNA remains: 42 bases, in frame from the first base. The germline V gene supplies CDR1 SGDLS and CDR2 YYNGEE. The data were obtained in a study of human T cells and chemical hapten exposure (dated by TCRdb to the early 2020s). The study in broad terms: For sensitization, 2% DPC in acetone was applied to a roughly 2 cm by roughly 2 cm area of upper inner arm skin. Most of the patients in the cohort were female, and the cohort covered alopecia areata with under or over 50% scalp involvement, alopecia totalis and alopecia universalis. Patch testing was performed on the upper back with Finn chambers containing 0.01% DPC, and the patch tests were scored after 6 days according to International Contact Dermatitis Research Group standards. Blood was sampled from patients pre-sensitization (week 0) and at 2, 6 and about 24 weeks after DPC sensitization. This study followed changes in the peripheral blood TCR repertoire in vivo during primary and secondary sensitization of alopecia patients to the hapten diphenylcyclopropenone (DPC). Throughout the approximately 22-week study period, patients were also given weekly therapeutic DPC doses on the scalp. For TCR sequencing, blood came from over 25 alopecia patients at anywhere from one to four time points (pre-sensitization, 2, 6 and 24 weeks). Libraries were combined into a pool for sequencing, and differences in TCR yield between samples came mainly from small differences in library volumes within the pool.

The library was prepared using RACE. Instrument on record: NextSeq 500. During library preparation, unique molecular identifiers were attached to individual cDNA molecules so that TCRs could be counted in a quantitative, reproducible way. Both TCR alpha and TCR beta chains were sequenced from each blood RNA sample. The paper's processing steps were these. A median of about 100,000 TCRs per sample was observed, with a range of roughly 20,000 to 700,000. V, J and CDR3 annotation of the TCR reads was carried out using the Decombinator software suite. Every sample was subsampled to the same number of TCRs (28,000) for the PS versus PT1 abundance plots. Expanded TCRs were defined as absent before sensitization and observed at least eight times at the 2-week time point. The public reads were quality trimmed at Q25 with fastp and then assembled into clones with MiXCR by TCRdb, keeping productive beta chains. For every CDR3 protein sequence, its rows merge into one entry that carries the most common genes and DNA. The V and J calls here are based on TCRdb, not the publication. For this sample the table gives about 160,000 distinct CDR3 sequences, of which roughly 26% were detected only once. The ten largest clonotypes hold around 2.3% of the sample.

Results and caveats for the whole study, not just this receptor: Because every patient had alopecia, a presumed autoimmune disease, the patients' immune response might differ from that of healthy individuals. Significantly more large CDR3 similarity clusters were formed by expanded TCRs than by pre-sensitization or healthy control sets, consistent with antigen-driven responses. No change with DPC sensitization was found in the number of TCRs above 1 in 1000 frequency, and no evidence of global repertoire structure alterations was found. Patch test score was positively correlated with the number of PT1 expanded TCRs, with significance at thresholds 8, 16 and 32 but not at 4. After repeated subsampling, the strength of the expansion versus patch-test correlation and the threshold at which it became significant changed.

What this sample's time point label stands for: patch test 3, about 24 weeks after DPC sensitization. The treatment or condition label for this specimen denotes: therapeutic diphenylcyclopropenone sensitization with weekly scalp DPC. Blood at each patch-test visit was drawn before the patch test was applied. To be eligible, patients had to be aged 18 to 70, diagnosed with alopecia and judged suitable for DPC therapy, while pregnant patients were excluded. Unfractionated whole blood was collected in Tempus Blood RNA tubes, and total RNA was extracted from that blood. This sequence uses TRBV9 and TRBJ2-1, and 11 bases in between align with TRBD2. The material was whole blood, obtained in connection with sensitization to the hapten diphenylcyclopropenone (DPC). This receptor was identified in a woman in her late teens or twenties with alopecia areata. Some clones in this sample may be carry-over from other donors' samples. The encoded CDR3 is CASSNSGRAPEQFF. The DNA reads TGTGCCAGCAGCAATAGCGGGAGGGCCCCTGAGCAGTTCTTC.